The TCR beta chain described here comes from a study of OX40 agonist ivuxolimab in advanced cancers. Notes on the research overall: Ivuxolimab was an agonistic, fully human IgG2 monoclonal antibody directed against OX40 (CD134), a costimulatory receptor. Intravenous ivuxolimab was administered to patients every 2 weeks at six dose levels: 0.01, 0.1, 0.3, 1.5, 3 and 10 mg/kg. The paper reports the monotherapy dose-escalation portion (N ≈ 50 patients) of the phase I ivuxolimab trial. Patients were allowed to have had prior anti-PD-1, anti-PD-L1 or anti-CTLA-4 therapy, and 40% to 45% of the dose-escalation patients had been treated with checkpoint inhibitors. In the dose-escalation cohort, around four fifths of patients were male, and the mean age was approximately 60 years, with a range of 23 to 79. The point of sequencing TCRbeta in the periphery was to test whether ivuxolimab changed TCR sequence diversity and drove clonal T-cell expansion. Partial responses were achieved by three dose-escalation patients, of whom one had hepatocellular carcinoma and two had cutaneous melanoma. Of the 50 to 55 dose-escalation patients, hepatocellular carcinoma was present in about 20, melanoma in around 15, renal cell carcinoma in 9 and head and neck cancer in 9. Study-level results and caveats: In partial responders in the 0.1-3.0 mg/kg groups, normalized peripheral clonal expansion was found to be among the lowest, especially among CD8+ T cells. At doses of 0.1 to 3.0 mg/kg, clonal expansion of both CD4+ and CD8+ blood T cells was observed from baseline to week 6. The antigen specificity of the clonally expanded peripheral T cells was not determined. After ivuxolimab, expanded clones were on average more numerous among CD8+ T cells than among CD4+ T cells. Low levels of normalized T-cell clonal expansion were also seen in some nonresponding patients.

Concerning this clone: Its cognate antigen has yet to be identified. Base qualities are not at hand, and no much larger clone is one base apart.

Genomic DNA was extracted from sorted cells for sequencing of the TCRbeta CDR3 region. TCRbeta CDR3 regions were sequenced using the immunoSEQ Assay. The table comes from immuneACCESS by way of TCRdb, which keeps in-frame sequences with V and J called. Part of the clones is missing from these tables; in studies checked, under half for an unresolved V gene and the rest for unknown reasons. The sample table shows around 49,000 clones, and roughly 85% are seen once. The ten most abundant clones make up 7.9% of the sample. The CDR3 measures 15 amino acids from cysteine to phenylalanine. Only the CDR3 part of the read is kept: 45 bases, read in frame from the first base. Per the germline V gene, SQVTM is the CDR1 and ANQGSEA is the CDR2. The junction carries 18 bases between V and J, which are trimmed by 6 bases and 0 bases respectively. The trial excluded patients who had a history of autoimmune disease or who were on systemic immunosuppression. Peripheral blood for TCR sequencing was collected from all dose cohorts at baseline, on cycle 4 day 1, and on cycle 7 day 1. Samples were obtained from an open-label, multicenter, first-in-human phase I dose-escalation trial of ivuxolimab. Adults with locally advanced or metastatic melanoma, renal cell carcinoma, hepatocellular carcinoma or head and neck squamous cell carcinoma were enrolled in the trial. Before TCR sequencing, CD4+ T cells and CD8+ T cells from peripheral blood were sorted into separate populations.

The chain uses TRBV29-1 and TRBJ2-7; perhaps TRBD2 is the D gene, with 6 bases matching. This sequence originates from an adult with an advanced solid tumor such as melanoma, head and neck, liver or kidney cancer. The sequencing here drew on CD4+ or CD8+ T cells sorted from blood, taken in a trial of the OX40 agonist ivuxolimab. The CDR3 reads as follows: CSVTVAGRSSYEQYF. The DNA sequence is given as TGCAGCGTGACGGTAGCAGGGAGGAGCTCCTACGAGCAGTACTTC.